This TCR beta chain was profiled in a study of T cell responses to AZD1222 COVID-19 vaccine. Study-wide findings and caveats: White British donors predominated, females outnumbered males, and clonal diversity was possibly underestimated.

This CDR3 is 13 amino acids long. V was trimmed by 5 bases and J by 3 bases, leaving 11 bases between them. CDR1 and CDR2 from the germline V gene are SQVTM and ANQGSEA. In the case of this clone: The antigen is undetermined.

TCRdb keeps only in-frame clones here, not all; method: immunoSEQ multiplex PCR. The sample lists tens of thousands of clones; about 90% were seen once. The chain couples TRBV29-1 to TRBJ1-5, with a possible D match to TRBD1 (6 bases). This specimen consisted of peripheral blood, obtained on day 0 of MenACWY control vaccination. The origin of this receptor is an adult in good health. The CDR3 sequence is CSVIAGVNQPQHF. The CDR3 nucleotides read TGCAGCGTTATCGCAGGGGTCAATCAGCCCCAGCATTTT. The full variable domain, with the rest looked up from reference TRBV29-1 and TRBJ1-5, is SAVISQKPSRDICQRGTSLTIQCQVDSQVTMMFWYRQQPGQSLTLIATANQGSEATYESGFVIDKFPISRPNLTFSTLTVSNMSPEDSSIYLCSVIAGVNQPQHFGDGTRLSIL.